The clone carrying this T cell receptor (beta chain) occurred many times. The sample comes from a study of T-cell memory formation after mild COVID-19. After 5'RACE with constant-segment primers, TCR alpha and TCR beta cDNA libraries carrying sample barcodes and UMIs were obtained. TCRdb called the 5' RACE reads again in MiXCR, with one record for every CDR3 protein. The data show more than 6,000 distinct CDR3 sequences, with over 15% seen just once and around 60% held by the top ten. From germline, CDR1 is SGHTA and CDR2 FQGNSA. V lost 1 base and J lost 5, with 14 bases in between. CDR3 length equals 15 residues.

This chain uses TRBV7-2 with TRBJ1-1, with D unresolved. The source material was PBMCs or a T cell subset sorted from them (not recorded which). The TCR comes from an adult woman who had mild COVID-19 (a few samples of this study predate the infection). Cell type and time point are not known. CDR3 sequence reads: CASSLGMGWVTEAFF. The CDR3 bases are TGTGCCAGCAGCTTAGGTATGGGGTGGGTTACTGAAGCTTTCTTT.